Below are 14 T cell receptor beta chains sequenced from a single sample in a study of post-analysis software for immune sequencing data (dated by TCRdb to 2014 to 2015). Overall study results and their limits: Roughly 5 TRBV segments, including TRBV5-6, TRBV5-1 and TRBV20-1, were significantly more frequent in patients than controls.

These receptors have no known antigen. The library was generated by PCR. The sequencer was an Illumina HiSeq 2500. To reduce PCR and sequencing biases, unique molecular identifiers were incorporated into the TCR beta cDNA libraries. TCRdb reran the public reads through fastp at Q25 and MiXCR, keeping productive beta chains. Each record represents a unique CDR3 protein, reported with the most common genes and DNA among its rows. A total of approximately 400,000 distinct CDR3 sequences appear in this sample, 30% to 45% of them only once. The ten top clones hold roughly 13% of the sample. Sample: blood. These receptors originate from a girl between 10 and 17 years old with multiple sclerosis.

This clonotype showed up just a few times. The rearrangement joins TRBV3-1 to TRBJ2-4, with D tentatively TRBD1 (5 bases). V lost 1 base, J lost 8 bases, and 9 bases lay in between. The germline gives CDR1 LGHDT, CDR2 YNNKEL (reference sequence). This CDR3 region has 13 residues. CDR3 protein: CASSQVGPDIQYF. The CDR3 coding sequence is TGTGCCAGCAGCCAAGTGGGGCCGGACATTCAGTACTTC.

This chain's CDR3 is CASSYSRDRGYEQYF. CDR3 sequence (DNA): TGTGCCAGCAGTTATAGCCGGGACAGGGGGTACGAGCAGTACTTC. The chain combines TRBV6-6 with TRBJ2-7; the match to TRBD1 covers 11 bases. The V segment lost 3 bases and the J segment 4 bases; nucleotides outside the gene matches: 5. The CDR3 has 15 residues. Germline V gives CDR1 MNHNY, CDR2 SVGAGI (reference sequence).

This clonotype was found once. The DNA of the CDR3 is TGCAGTGCTAGACTCCTCGGACAGAATCCCTACGAGCAGTACTTC. It is translated as CSARLLGQNPYEQYF. The J gene is TRBJ2-7, the V gene TRBV20-1; D might be TRBD1 (6 bases). This CDR3 is 15 amino acids long. Germline V gene data show CDR1 as DFQATT and CDR2 as SNEGSKA (reference sequence). The V end was cut by 2 bases, the J end by 2 bases, with 16 bases between.

V usage is TRBV7-2 and J usage is TRBJ1-2; D is undetermined. This CDR3 contains 13 residues. Trimming removed 4 bases at V and 7 bases at J, with 13 bases between. The V gene's germline CDR1 is SGHTA and CDR2 FQGNSA. The CDR3 protein is CASSSFLGPGYTF. DNA for the CDR3: TGTGCCAGCAGCTCGTTTTTAGGTCCTGGCTACACCTTC.

The J gene is TRBJ1-2, the V gene TRBV2; D unclear. This CDR3 has 15 residues. Germline CDR1 is SNHLY and CDR2 is FYNNEI. Trimming took 7 bases from V and 6 from J, leaving 21 bases between them. The CDR3: CASNPGGRSRNGYTF. The CDR3 region has the DNA TGTGCCAGCAATCCGGGCGGGCGGTCTCGGAATGGCTACACCTTC.

This chain uses TRBV5-1 with TRBJ2-5; TRBD2 might be the D (6 bases). Trimming took off 7 bases at V and 5 bases at J, with 21 bases between the two ends. The CDR3 extends over 15 amino acids. Germline CDR1 and CDR2: SGHRS and YFSETQ. The CDR3 DNA follows: TGCGCCAGCGGCATACGCGCGGGGCAGGAGGAGACCCAGTACTTC. Translating gives CASGIRAGQEETQYF. The whole variable domain, remainder taken from reference TRBV5-1 and TRBJ2-5, is KAGVTQTPRYLIKTRGQQVTLSCSPISGHRSVSWYQQTPGQGLQFLFEYFSETQRNKGNFPGRFSGRQFSNSRSEMNVSTLELGDSALYLCASGIRAGQEETQYFGPGTRLLVL.

This chain links TRBV6-2 or TRBV6-3 with TRBJ1-1; 9 positions match TRBD1. This CDR3 has 16 amino acids. V was clipped by 5 bases and J by 4 bases; unmatched bases: 11. Germline V gene lookup returns CDR1 MNHEY and CDR2 SVGEGT. CDR3 in DNA: TGTGCCAGCAGTGATTGGGGACAGGGCTTAAGCACTGAAGCTTTCTTT. Translated: CASSDWGQGLSTEAFF.

This clonotype was seen only a few times. J is TRBJ2-1 and V is TRBV29-1; the D gene is possibly TRBD2 (6 bases). Between the trimmed V and J ends, which lost 3 bases and 10 bases, there was a span of 13 bases. The CDR3 contains 12 residues. Germline CDR1 SQVTM, CDR2 ANQGSEA. CDR3: CSVEGTGREQFF. DNA of the CDR3: TGCAGCGTTGAGGGGACTGGTAGGGAGCAGTTCTTC.

This clonotype was picked up a small number of times. The chain is built from TRBV7-9 and TRBJ2-1; D uncertain. This CDR3 has 13 residues. CDR1 is SEHNR, CDR2 FQNEAQ, per germline (reference sequence). The CDR3 is CASGFSSYNEQFF. CDR3 bases: TGTGCATCGGGTTTTAGCTCCTACAATGAGCAGTTCTTC.

The chain carries TRBV4-2 and TRBJ1-4; possible D gene TRBD1, 6 bases. The germline V and J ends were trimmed by 0 bases and 8 bases, with 13 bases remaining between them. Per germline, CDR1 LGHNA and CDR2 YNFKEQ. There are 15 residues in the CDR3. The CDR3 DNA reads as TGTGCCAGCAGCCAAGATCTGCAGAGGGGGGAAAAACTGTTTTTT. Amino acid sequence: CASSQDLQRGEKLFF.

This clonotype was detected a few times. This rearrangement joins TRBV5-1 to TRBJ1-1, with D unresolved. The CDR3 is 13 residues long. Trimming stripped 0 bases from V and 7 bases from J, with 10 bases between. Per the germline V gene, CDR1 is SGHRS and CDR2 is YFSETQ. The CDR3 bases are TGCGCCAGCAGCTTGGACCAAGCCCTTGAAGCTTTCTTT. Protein: CASSLDQALEAFF. Filled out from reference TRBV5-1 and TRBJ1-1, the complete variable domain reads KAGVTQTPRYLIKTRGQQVTLSCSPISGHRSVSWYQQTPGQGLQFLFEYFSETQRNKGNFPGRFSGRQFSNSRSEMNVSTLELGDSALYLCASSLDQALEAFFGQGTRLTVV.

The chain recombines TRBV7-2 with TRBJ2-5; 7 bases line up with TRBD2. The CDR3 contains 17 residues. V gave up 1 base and J gave up 5 bases; unmatched junction bases: 13. In germline, CDR1 is SGHTA, CDR2 FQGNSA. CDR3 amino acids: CASSLGWGGLRGETQYF. Here the CDR3 DNA reads TGTGCCAGCAGCTTAGGATGGGGGGGATTACGAGGGGAGACCCAGTACTTC.

This rearrangement joins TRBV20-1 to TRBJ2-6; the D is unclear. Deletions cut 2 bases from V and 0 bases from J, with 5 bases between. The CDR3 has 14 residues. Germline CDR1 DFQATT, CDR2 SNEGSKA (reference sequence). CDR3 region: CSARSSSGANVLTF. Here the CDR3 DNA reads TGCAGTGCTAGATCGAGCTCTGGGGCCAACGTCCTGACTTTC.

The genes are TRBV20-1 and TRBJ1-2; no clear D. V was clipped by 6 bases and J by 4 bases, with 9 bases between them. The CDR3 has 11 amino acids. Germline V gene sequence: CDR1 DFQATT, CDR2 SNEGSKA (reference sequence). The CDR3 DNA is TGCAGTGCCCCCCGAGGCTATGGCTACACCTTC. Translating it yields CSAPRGYGYTF.